The 11 T cell receptor beta chains listed next were all sequenced from one sample in a study of blood T cell repertoires in COVID-19. Libraries were prepared by immunoSEQ multiplex PCR; TCRdb keeps only in-frame clonotypes and omits some of them. Of around 230,000 clones in the sample, 70% to 85% were seen once. Source material: PBMCs or T cells enriched from blood (not recorded which). The receptors were sampled from a man aged 35 to 55 who had recovered from COVID-19.

This clone showed up just once. The chain has TRBV29-1 and TRBJ2-2; 7 bases align to TRBD1. Germline lookup yields CDR1 SQVTM and CDR2 ANQGSEA. J gave up 0 bases and V 6 bases, and 7 bases lay outside the gene matches. The CDR3 runs 15 residues. CDR3 DNA: TGCAGCGTGGACGGACAGGCCTCGAACACCGGGGAGCTGTTTTTT. Its translation is CSVDGQASNTGELFF.

V and J are TRBV7-7 and TRBJ2-1, with D possibly being TRBD2 (5 bases). The CDR3 covers 14 residues. Trimming removed 2 bases from V and 6 bases from J, with 11 bases in between. The germline CDR1 and CDR2 sequences are SSHAT and FNYEAQ (reference sequence). DNA for the CDR3: TGTGCCAGCAGCTTACTAGCTAGCTCCAATGAGCAGTTCTTC. It specifies CASSLLASSNEQFF.

The rearrangement uses TRBV12-5 and TRBJ2-1; TRBD2 aligns across 12 bases. Germline V gene data show CDR1 as LGHNT and CDR2 as FRNRAP. Losses at the gene ends were 3 bases for V and 6 bases for J; bases not matched to a gene: 9. The CDR3 extends over 17 amino acids. CDR3 loop: CASGLGLAGGTGNEQFF. The DNA of the CDR3 is TGTGCTAGTGGTTTAGGGCTAGCGGGAGGGACAGGCAATGAGCAGTTCTTC.

The gene calls are TRBV18 and TRBJ2-7; 8 positions match TRBD2. CDR3 length equals 13 residues. Germline CDR1 and CDR2: KGHSH and LQKENI. V lost 0 bases to trimming and J lost 11 bases; unmatched junction nucleotides: 6. This CDR3 reads CASSPPGGGAEYF. In DNA form, the CDR3 reads TGTGCCAGCTCACCACCCGGGGGGGGCGCGGAGTACTTC.

The chain links TRBV28 to TRBJ2-3; 8 nucleotides match TRBD2. The germline V gene encodes CDR1 MDHEN and CDR2 SYDVKM. There are 16 residues in the CDR3. V shed 4 bases, J shed 5 bases, and the junction held 11 bases outside the gene matches. CDR3 nucleotide sequence: TGTGCCAGCAGTTCCGGGGGTAGCGGGATCGTAGATACGCAGTATTTT. It encodes CASSSGGSGIVDTQYF.

J is TRBJ2-5 and V is TRBV7-8; TRBD2 is a possible D gene (6 bases). The germline V gene has CDR1 SGHVS and CDR2 FQNEAQ. V was clipped by 1 base and J by 1 base, with 13 bases between them. The CDR3 has 16 amino acids. The CDR3 sequence: CASSLVTRGTQETQYF. The CDR3 DNA follows: TGTGCCAGCAGCTTAGTTACGCGGGGAACCCAAGAGACCCAGTACTTC.

This sequence joins TRBV5-1 and TRBJ2-7; 9 bases are a match to TRBD1. The length of the CDR3 is 12 residues. Trimming cost V 3 bases and J 5 bases; bases outside gene matches: 0. Germline CDR1 SGHRS, CDR2 YFSETQ. Written as DNA, the CDR3 is TGCGCCAGCAGCTGGGACAGGGACGAGCAGTACTTC. Residues: CASSWDRDEQYF.

The J gene is TRBJ1-1, the V gene TRBV7-8; 9 nucleotides align to TRBD1. V lost 8 bases and J lost 5; bases outside the gene matches: 6. CDR3 length equals 13 residues. In germline, CDR1 is SGHVS, CDR2 FQNEAQ. The CDR3 sequence is CASRKTGGTEAFF. DNA of the CDR3: TGTGCCAGCCGCAAGACAGGGGGGACTGAAGCTTTCTTT. The variable domain in full, with the rest retrieved from reference TRBV7-8 and TRBJ1-1, is GAGVSQSPRYKVAKRGQDVALRCDPISGHVSLFWYQQALGQGPEFLTYFQNEAQLDKSGLPSDRFFAERPEGSVSTLKIQRTQQEDSAVYLCASRKTGGTEAFFGQGTRLTVV.

The chain combines TRBV10-3 with TRBJ1-1, with a possible D match to TRBD1 (5 bases). CDR1 ENHRY and CDR2 SYGVKD come from the germline V gene. CDR3 size: 17 residues. V lost 3 bases and J lost 1, with 18 bases in between. CDR3 sequence: CAISDLGRGLGNTEAFF. The CDR3 DNA reads TGTGCCATCAGTGACCTCGGTAGGGGATTGGGGAACACTGAAGCTTTCTTT.

The gene calls are TRBV9 and TRBJ1-2; D perhaps matches TRBD1 (5 bases). Germline V gene data show CDR1 as SGDLS and CDR2 as YYNGEE. The CDR3 spans 13 residues. Between the trimmed V and J ends, which lost 4 bases and 6 bases, there was a span of 13 bases. In DNA form, the CDR3 reads TGTGCCAGCAGCATAGTGGGGGAGGATGGCTACACCTTC. This gives the protein CASSIVGEDGYTF. The full variable domain, with the rest looked up from reference TRBV9 and TRBJ1-2, is DSGVTQTPKHLITATGQRVTLRCSPRSGDLSVYWYQQSLDQGLQFLIQYYNGEERAKGNILERFSAQQFPDLHSELNLSSLELGDSALYFCASSIVGEDGYTFGSGTRLTVV.

The V gene is TRBV19, the J gene TRBJ2-2; 10 bases fit TRBD1. Trimming cost V 7 bases and J 4 bases; bases outside gene matches: 3. There are 14 residues in the CDR3. Per the germline V gene, CDR1 is LNHDA and CDR2 is SQIVND (reference sequence). The CDR3: CASMGQGTTGELFF. The CDR3 region has the DNA TGTGCCAGTATGGGACAGGGGACCACCGGGGAGCTGTTTTTT. Full variable domain (outside the CDR3, taken from reference TRBV19 and TRBJ2-2): DGGITQSPKYLFRKEGQNVTLSCEQNLNHDAMYWYRQDPGQGLRLIYYSQIVNDFQKGDIAEGYSVSREKKESFPLTVTSAQKNPTAFYLCASMGQGTTGELFFGEGSRLTVL.